What follows are 23 T cell receptor beta chains derived from one specimen sequenced in a study of T cells after yellow fever vaccination. TCRdb processed the 5' RACE reads anew with MiXCR; each CDR3 protein has one entry. Of 120,000 or so distinct CDR3 sequences in the sample, roughly 10% were seen once. The material was CD8+ T cells sorted from PBMCs, obtained on the day of the yellow fever booster vaccination. The receptors come from a man aged 18 to 29 who received the YFV17D yellow fever vaccine.

In its sample, this clonotype was seen a few times. The chain employs TRBV25-1 and TRBJ2-7; no definite D call. Germline loops: CDR1 MGHDK, CDR2 SYGVNS. This CDR3 region has 17 residues. V lost 3 bases and J lost 4, with 22 bases in between. CDR3 coding DNA: TGTGCCAGCAGTGATTCCAATATTCAGGCGCCTGGGTACGAGCAGTACGTC. It codes for CASSDSNIQAPGYEQYV.

The V and J genes are TRBV7-6 and TRBJ1-5; 9 bases map to TRBD1. Germline CDR1 is SGHVS and CDR2 is FNYEAQ. CDR3 length: 14 amino acids. J lost 8 bases, V lost 5 bases, and 7 bases had no gene match. This CDR3 is CASSPGTGREPQHF. In DNA form, the CDR3 reads TGTGCCAGCAGCCCGGGGACAGGGCGCGAGCCCCAGCATTTT.

This clonotype appeared a few times. The chain links TRBV29-1 to TRBJ2-3, with TRBD2 matching 8 bases. Trimming took 6 bases from V and 1 from J; bases not matched to a gene: 9. Per the germline V gene, CDR1 is SQVTM and CDR2 is ANQGSEA. This CDR3 region has 15 residues. The CDR3 sequence is CSVDQAGERTDTQYF. The CDR3 region has the DNA TGCAGCGTGGACCAAGCGGGGGAACGCACAGATACGCAGTATTTT.

At least ten counts were recorded for this clonotype. The rearrangement joins TRBV5-1 to TRBJ2-1; TRBD2 matches at 9 bases. This CDR3 contains 16 residues. V shed 0 bases, J shed 7 bases, and the junction held 8 bases outside the gene matches. Per germline, CDR1 SGHRS and CDR2 YFSETQ. The CDR3 region has the DNA TGCGCCAGCAGCTTGGCGGCGGGGGGGAGCAGGAATGAGCAGTTCTTC. Amino acids: CASSLAAGGSRNEQFF.

The table lists this clonotype with many counts. This chain uses TRBV20-1 with TRBJ2-3; 8 bases match TRBD2. V gave up 0 bases and J gave up 8 bases; unmatched junction bases: 16. The V gene's germline CDR1 is DFQATT and CDR2 SNEGSKA (reference sequence). The CDR3 totals 17 residues. CDR3 in DNA: TGCAGTGCTAGAGATGGGGATAGCGGGGCGCCGGGGGGTACGCAGTATTTT. It codes for CSARDGDSGAPGGTQYF.

Only a few counts were recorded for this clonotype. The chain employs TRBV6-1 and TRBJ2-2, with 7 nucleotides matching TRBD1. Per the germline V gene, CDR1 is MNHNS and CDR2 is SASEGT. V was clipped by 7 bases and J by 1 base; unmatched bases: 15. This CDR3 spans 18 amino acids. CDR3 loop: CASNPLLFGTENTGELFF. The CDR3 bases are TGTGCCAGCAACCCGTTACTTTTCGGGACAGAGAACACCGGGGAGCTGTTTTTT.

The chain combines TRBV2 with TRBJ2-7; tentative D call: TRBD2 (5 bases). Germline loops: CDR1 SNHLY, CDR2 FYNNEI. The V end was cut by 3 bases, the J end by 4 bases, with 13 bases between. CDR3 length equals 14 residues. CDR3 bases: TGTGCCAGCAGTGAGGGCGGGTCCAGGTACGAGCAGTACGTC. Translated: CASSEGGSRYEQYV.

In its sample, this clonotype was seen many times. V is TRBV16 and J is TRBJ2-3, with D possibly TRBD2 on 6 matching bases. The germline CDR1 and CDR2 sequences are KGHSY and FQNENV. Trimming cost V 5 bases and J 7 bases, with 13 bases left between them. The CDR3 covers 13 residues. CDR3: CASSEDRGYTQYF. The CDR3, as DNA: TGTGCCAGCAGCGAGGACCGGGGGTATACGCAGTATTTT.

Only a few counts were recorded for this clonotype. The chain has TRBV7-9 and TRBJ2-7; maybe TRBD1 (5 bases). The ends were cut back, 5 bases at V and 6 bases at J, with 8 bases in the middle. CDR1 SEHNR and CDR2 FQNEAQ come from the germline V gene (reference sequence). The CDR3 has 11 amino acids. DNA for the CDR3: TGTGCCAGCAGCCAGGGTGGCGAGCAGTACGTC. This sequence encodes CASSQGGEQYV.

The chain recombines TRBV12-3 or TRBV12-4 with TRBJ2-7; 8 positions agree with TRBD1. There are 14 residues in the CDR3. V gave up 4 bases and J gave up 1 base; unmatched junction bases: 3. The CDR3 protein is CASSSDRASYEQYF. The CDR3 DNA is TGTGCCAGCAGTTCGGACAGGGCTTCCTACGAGCAGTACTTC.

The sample holds many counts of this clonotype. This chain uses TRBV3-1 with TRBJ2-2, with D possibly being TRBD2 (6 bases). Looked up from germline, CDR1 is LGHDT and CDR2 is YNNKEL (reference sequence). The CDR3 has 16 amino acids. V lost 4 bases and J 5 bases, leaving 17 bases between the germline ends. The CDR3 DNA reads as TGTGCCAGCAGCCCCCCGGGGGAGCCCGGGACCGGGGAGCTGTTTTTT. Amino acid sequence: CASSPPGEPGTGELFF.

The chain links TRBV5-4 to TRBJ1-2, with D possibly TRBD1 on 6 matching bases. The CDR3 spans 14 residues. The V end lost 2 bases, the J end lost 4 bases, and 12 bases lay between the germline ends. From germline, CDR1 is SGHNT and CDR2 YYREEE (reference sequence). The chain's CDR3 is CASSFSGAPYGYTF. DNA for the CDR3: TGTGCCAGCAGCTTCTCGGGGGCGCCCTATGGCTACACCTTC.

Only a few counts were recorded for this clonotype. This chain links TRBV11-2 with TRBJ2-7; the match to TRBD1 covers 8 bases. CDR1 and CDR2 (germline): SGHAT, FQNNGV. The CDR3 spans 15 residues. V was pared by 6 bases and J by 4 bases, with 11 bases of the junction left unmatched. The DNA of the CDR3 is TGTGCCAGCAGACCTTCCGGGACAGGTAGATACGAGCAGTACTTC. Its translation is CASRPSGTGRYEQYF. Drawing the rest from reference TRBV11-2 and TRBJ2-7, the complete variable domain is EAGVAQSPRYKIIEKRQSVAFWCNPISGHATLYWYQQILGQGPKLLIQFQNNGVVDDSQLPKDRFSAERLKGVDSTLKIQPAKLEDSAVYLCASRPSGTGRYEQYFGPGTRLTVT.

This clonotype was counted a few times. The gene calls are TRBV27 and TRBJ2-5; TRBD2 aligns across 8 bases. There are 14 residues in the CDR3. Germline CDR1 reads MNHEY; CDR2 reads SMNVEV (reference sequence). After removal of 3 bases from V and 5 bases from J, the junction contained 5 bases not matched to a gene. The CDR3 protein is CASSFSLAGETQYF. In DNA form, the CDR3 reads TGTGCCAGCAGTTTCTCGCTAGCGGGTGAGACCCAGTACTTC.

In this sample, this clonotype turned up many times. The chain links TRBV4-2 to TRBJ2-7, with D possibly being TRBD2 (7 bases). Germline V gene lookup returns CDR1 LGHNA and CDR2 YNFKEQ. The CDR3 is 15 residues long. V shed 0 bases and J shed 3 bases, with 12 bases lying between them. DNA for the CDR3: TGTGCCAGCAGCCAAGAGGGGGGGGCTTACTACGAGCAGTACGTC. It codes for CASSQEGGAYYEQYV.

This sequence joins TRBV20-1 and TRBJ1-1; 9 bases are a match to TRBD1. Germline V gene sequence: CDR1 DFQATT, CDR2 SNEGSKA (reference sequence). The CDR3 extends over 15 amino acids. J gave up 6 bases and V 5 bases, and 13 bases lay outside the gene matches. CDR3 protein: CSAYPRDRDSSEAFF. Here the CDR3 DNA reads TGCAGTGCTTACCCTCGGGACAGGGACTCTTCTGAAGCTTTCTTT.

This clonotype has a count of ten or more. V is TRBV6-5 and J is TRBJ1-5, with unresolved D. This CDR3 contains 13 residues. Germline V CDR1 and CDR2: MNHEY, SVGAGI. The V and J ends lost 4 bases and 6 bases respectively, with 10 bases between them. CDR3 in DNA: TGTGCCAGCAGTTCAAGTGGAGGTCAGCCCCAGCATTTT. It yields the protein CASSSSGGQPQHF.

The rearrangement links TRBV4-3 to TRBJ2-1, with TRBD2 as a possible D gene (5 bases). Between the trimmed V and J ends, which lost 4 bases and 6 bases, there was a span of 13 bases. Germline values: CDR1 LGHNA, CDR2 YSLEER. CDR3 size: 14 residues. CDR3 region: CASSPRSGINEQFF. The CDR3 nucleotides read TGCGCCAGCAGCCCAAGGAGCGGAATCAATGAGCAGTTCTTC.

The chain carries TRBV3-1 and TRBJ1-2; the D is unclear. The germline gives CDR1 LGHDT, CDR2 YNNKEL (reference sequence). The CDR3 is 14 amino acids. With 1 base removed from V and 4 bases from J, the gap between germline ends came to 10 bases. CDR3 sequence reads: CASSQAPAGYGYTF. The CDR3, as DNA: TGTGCCAGCAGCCAAGCCCCGGCAGGCTATGGCTACACCTTC.

This clonotype was recorded a few times. The chain couples TRBV28 to TRBJ2-2, with no clear D. Looked up from germline, CDR1 is MDHEN and CDR2 is SYDVKM. The CDR3 consists of 14 residues. The V end lost 2 bases, the J end lost 1 base, and 5 bases lay between the germline ends. This CDR3 reads CASSLGMNTGELFF. The CDR3 region has the DNA TGTGCCAGCAGTTTAGGGATGAACACCGGGGAGCTGTTTTTT.

The V call is TRBV10-3, the J call TRBJ1-2; perhaps TRBD1 as D (5 bases). The germline V and J ends were trimmed by 2 bases and 3 bases, with 16 bases remaining between them. The CDR3 has 16 amino acids. From germline, CDR1 is ENHRY and CDR2 SYGVKD. For the CDR3, the DNA is TGTGCCATCAGTGAGGAGTTGGACGACAGTCACTATGGCTACACCTTC. This encodes CAISEELDDSHYGYTF.

V usage is TRBV10-3 and J usage is TRBJ2-5; 9 bases agree with TRBD2. The V gene end was trimmed by 4 bases and the J gene end by 0 bases; junction bases not matched to a gene: 6. There are 16 residues in the CDR3. Germline lookup yields CDR1 ENHRY and CDR2 SYGVKD. This CDR3 is CAISAMAGGYQETQYF. In DNA form, the CDR3 reads TGTGCCATCAGTGCCATGGCGGGGGGGTACCAAGAGACCCAGTACTTC.

The J gene is TRBJ2-7, the V gene TRBV4-3, with unresolved D. The CDR3 consists of 12 residues. Per the germline V gene, CDR1 is LGHNA and CDR2 is YSLEER. V shed 0 bases and J shed 2 bases, with 2 bases lying between them. The CDR3 sequence is CASSQETYEQYF. CDR3 bases: TGCGCCAGCAGCCAAGAGACCTACGAGCAGTACTTC.